Listed below are T cell receptor beta chains from one sample, sequenced in a study of Tregs in tolerant kidney transplant recipients. Sequencing was performed with immunoSEQ multiplex PCR; in TCRdb, only in-frame clones are kept and a portion is missing. This table has around 64,000 clones, more than 75% appearing once. Sequenced here: CD4+ T cells from blood (PBMCs), sampled 6 months after the transplant. The receptors were gathered from a human patient who received a combined kidney and bone marrow transplant. The T cells may come from the graft donor. CDR3s include the opening cysteine and the closing phenylalanine or tryptophan. Each record gives: J gene, clone size, D gene, V gene, CDR3 protein, CDR3 DNA. The D gene is left open where the match is weak. Size is omitted from some rows. Given values are once, few, many or a class for expanded clones.

j_gene: TRBJ1-3
abundance: NA
d_gene: TRBD1
v_gene: TRBV6-5
CDR3aa: CASKDRARGNTIYF
CDR3nt: TGTGCCAGCAAAGACAGGGCGAGGGGAAACACCATATATTTT

j_gene: TRBJ1-5
abundance: once
d_gene: TRBD1
v_gene: TRBV12-5
CDR3aa: CASGKGQDSNQPQHF
CDR3nt: TGTGCTAGTGGGAAGGGACAGGATAGCAATCAGCCCCAGCATTTT

j_gene: TRBJ2-7
abundance: NA
d_gene: NA
v_gene: TRBV6-1
CDR3aa: CASSLRAATYEQYF
CDR3nt: TGTGCCAGCAGTCTTCGCGCGGCTACCTACGAGCAGTACTTC

j_gene: TRBJ2-2
abundance: NA
d_gene: NA
v_gene: TRBV7-9
CDR3aa: CASSLWREGGGELFF
CDR3nt: TGTGCCAGCAGCTTATGGCGCGAGGGTGGCGGGGAGCTGTTTTTT

j_gene: TRBJ1-4
abundance: NA
d_gene: NA
v_gene: TRBV7-9
CDR3aa: CASSLADLPNEKLFF
CDR3nt: TGTGCCAGCAGCCTCGCGGACTTACCTAATGAAAAACTGTTTTTT

j_gene: TRBJ2-7
abundance: NA
d_gene: NA
v_gene: TRBV7-2
CDR3aa: CASGHLPYEQYF
CDR3nt: TGTGCCAGCGGGCACCTTCCCTACGAGCAGTACTTC

j_gene: TRBJ2-7
abundance: NA
d_gene: NA
v_gene: TRBV18
CDR3aa: CASSPGSRGYEQYF
CDR3nt: TGTGCCAGCTCACCAGGAAGCAGGGGCTACGAGCAGTACTTC

j_gene: TRBJ2-1
abundance: NA
d_gene: NA
v_gene: TRBV5-1
CDR3aa: CASSLAGSKYNEQFF
CDR3nt: TGCGCCAGCAGCTTGGCAGGCAGTAAGTACAATGAGCAGTTCTTC

j_gene: TRBJ2-1
abundance: NA
d_gene: NA
v_gene: TRBV12-5
CDR3aa: CASGLPSKEDEQFF
CDR3nt: TGTGCTAGTGGTTTGCCAAGTAAGGAGGATGAGCAGTTCTTC

j_gene: TRBJ1-2
abundance: NA
d_gene: NA
v_gene: TRBV23-1
CDR3aa: CASSQLGRVLSNYGYTF
CDR3nt: TGCGCCAGCAGTCAATTGGGCAGGGTTTTGTCCAACTATGGCTACACCTTC

j_gene: TRBJ2-7
abundance: NA
d_gene: TRBD2
v_gene: TRBV11-2
CDR3aa: CASIEYLSGSNYEQYF
CDR3nt: TGTGCCAGCATCGAATACCTTAGCGGGAGTAATTACGAGCAGTACTTC

j_gene: TRBJ2-2
abundance: NA
d_gene: NA
v_gene: TRBV9
CDR3aa: CASSPQGTNTGELFF
CDR3nt: TGTGCCAGCAGCCCTCAGGGTACGAACACCGGGGAGCTGTTTTTT

j_gene: TRBJ2-7
abundance: NA
d_gene: TRBD1
v_gene: TRBV4-2
CDR3aa: CASSRRGGQGKSYEQYF
CDR3nt: TGTGCCAGCAGCCGGAGGGGGGGACAGGGAAAAAGCTACGAGCAGTACTTC

j_gene: TRBJ2-1
abundance: NA
d_gene: TRBD2
v_gene: TRBV7-3
CDR3aa: CASSLGGGVHSYNEQFF
CDR3nt: TGTGCCAGCAGCTTAGGCGGGGGGGTACACTCCTACAATGAGCAGTTCTTC

j_gene: TRBJ2-3
abundance: NA
d_gene: TRBD2
v_gene: TRBV18
CDR3aa: CASSASGRADTQYF
CDR3nt: TGTGCCAGCTCAGCTAGCGGGAGAGCAGATACGCAGTATTTT

j_gene: TRBJ2-1
abundance: once
d_gene: NA
v_gene: TRBV5-1
CDR3aa: CASKSASSSYNEQFF
CDR3nt: TGCGCCAGCAAAAGTGCGTCGAGCTCCTACAATGAGCAGTTCTTC

j_gene: TRBJ2-7
abundance: NA
d_gene: NA
v_gene: TRBV29-1
CDR3aa: CSVGTGNEQYF
CDR3nt: TGCAGCGTTGGTACAGGAAACGAGCAGTACTTC

j_gene: TRBJ2-3
abundance: NA
d_gene: NA
v_gene: TRBV7-9
CDR3aa: CASSLLEPTLTDTQYF
CDR3nt: TGTGCCAGCAGCTTACTTGAGCCCACCCTCACAGATACGCAGTATTTT

j_gene: TRBJ1-2
abundance: NA
d_gene: NA
v_gene: TRBV27
CDR3aa: CASSLSAQTQANYGYTF
CDR3nt: TGTGCCAGCAGTTTATCGGCTCAAACCCAAGCTAACTATGGCTACACCTTC

j_gene: TRBJ1-3
abundance: NA
d_gene: NA
v_gene: TRBV6-5
CDR3aa: CASSGRGGNTIYF
CDR3nt: TGTGCCAGCAGTGGCCGGGGGGGAAACACCATATATTTT

j_gene: TRBJ1-4
abundance: NA
d_gene: NA
v_gene: TRBV29-1
CDR3aa: CSVRYKTANEKLFF
CDR3nt: TGCAGCGTTAGATATAAGACAGCCAATGAAAAACTGTTTTTT

j_gene: TRBJ1-2
abundance: few
d_gene: TRBD1
v_gene: TRBV6-6
CDR3aa: CASRRDRGYYGYTF
CDR3nt: TGTGCCAGCAGGCGAGACAGGGGGTACTATGGCTACACCTTC

j_gene: TRBJ2-1
abundance: NA
d_gene: TRBD2
v_gene: TRBV14
CDR3aa: CASSHRDYPYNEQFF
CDR3nt: TGTGCCAGCAGCCACCGGGACTATCCCTACAATGAGCAGTTCTTC

j_gene: TRBJ2-5
abundance: NA
d_gene: TRBD2
v_gene: TRBV4-2
CDR3aa: CASSQDNRLAGPETQYF
CDR3nt: TGTGCCAGCAGCCAAGATAATCGACTAGCGGGCCCAGAGACCCAGTACTTC

j_gene: TRBJ1-6
abundance: once
d_gene: NA
v_gene: TRBV27
CDR3aa: CASSLFAGENSPLHF
CDR3nt: TGTGCCAGCAGTTTATTTGCAGGGGAAAATTCCCCCCTCCACTTT

j_gene: TRBJ2-7
abundance: once
d_gene: TRBD2
v_gene: TRBV5-6
CDR3aa: CASRGGILSYEQYF
CDR3nt: TGTGCCAGCAGGGGGGGGATTCTTTCCTACGAGCAGTACTTC

j_gene: TRBJ1-5
abundance: NA
d_gene: NA
v_gene: TRBV5-8
CDR3aa: CASSQTPTRQPQHF
CDR3nt: TGTGCCAGCAGCCAGACCCCGACGAGGCAGCCCCAGCATTTT

j_gene: TRBJ1-5
abundance: NA
d_gene: NA
v_gene: TRBV11-2
CDR3aa: CASSLNTEQPQHF
CDR3nt: TGTGCCAGCAGCTTAAATACGGAGCAGCCCCAGCATTTT

j_gene: TRBJ2-7
abundance: NA
d_gene: NA
v_gene: TRBV21-1
CDR3aa: CASSPPCGAPHEQYF
CDR3nt: TGTGCCAGCAGCCCGCCCTGCGGAGCCCCCCACGAGCAGTACTTC

j_gene: TRBJ1-1
abundance: NA
d_gene: NA
v_gene: TRBV29-1
CDR3aa: CSVEDRSIWAFF
CDR3nt: TGCAGCGTTGAAGATCGGTCAATCTGGGCTTTCTTT

j_gene: TRBJ2-1
abundance: NA
d_gene: TRBD2
v_gene: TRBV6-1
CDR3aa: CASSALAGGGEQFF
CDR3nt: TGTGCCAGCAGTGCTCTAGCGGGAGGTGGAGAGCAGTTCTTC

j_gene: TRBJ1-5
abundance: NA
d_gene: TRBD1
v_gene: TRBV6-5
CDR3aa: CASSYRQGYQPQHF
CDR3nt: TGTGCCAGCAGTTACAGACAGGGCTATCAGCCCCAGCATTTT

j_gene: TRBJ1-5
abundance: NA
d_gene: NA
v_gene: TRBV5-8
CDR3aa: CASSTGRGRQPQHF
CDR3nt: TGTGCCAGCAGCACAGGGAGAGGGCGTCAGCCCCAGCATTTT

j_gene: TRBJ2-7
abundance: NA
d_gene: NA
v_gene: TRBV9
CDR3aa: CASSVSLQSAEQYF
CDR3nt: TGTGCCAGCAGCGTGAGCCTACAGTCGGCCGAGCAGTACTTC

j_gene: TRBJ1-2
abundance: NA
d_gene: NA
v_gene: TRBV29-1
CDR3aa: CSVARLRGGYTF
CDR3nt: TGCAGCGTGGCTCGCTTAAGGGGCGGCTACACCTTC

j_gene: TRBJ1-5
abundance: NA
d_gene: TRBD1
v_gene: TRBV25-1
CDR3aa: CASSGDRGTYNQPQHF
CDR3nt: TGTGCCAGCAGTGGAGACAGGGGGACCTACAATCAGCCCCAGCATTTT

j_gene: TRBJ1-1
abundance: NA
d_gene: NA
v_gene: TRBV29-1
CDR3aa: CSVTKQGIGTEAFF
CDR3nt: TGCAGCGTTACAAAACAGGGAATTGGCACTGAAGCTTTCTTT

j_gene: TRBJ2-5
abundance: NA
d_gene: NA
v_gene: TRBV2
CDR3aa: CASSEASRNQETQYF
CDR3nt: TGTGCCAGCAGTGAGGCTAGCAGAAACCAAGAGACCCAGTACTTC

j_gene: TRBJ1-1
abundance: NA
d_gene: NA
v_gene: TRBV7-3
CDR3aa: CASSSGLITEAFF
CDR3nt: TGTGCCAGCAGCTCCGGACTGATCACTGAAGCTTTCTTT

j_gene: TRBJ2-2
abundance: NA
d_gene: NA
v_gene: TRBV15
CDR3aa: CATSRGGGEGELFF
CDR3nt: TGTGCCACCAGCAGAGGAGGGGGGGAGGGGGAGCTGTTTTTT

j_gene: TRBJ1-3
abundance: NA
d_gene: NA
v_gene: TRBV18
CDR3aa: CASSPTQGGNTIYF
CDR3nt: TGTGCCAGCTCACCAACCCAGGGGGGAAACACCATATATTTT

j_gene: TRBJ2-7
abundance: NA
d_gene: TRBD2
v_gene: TRBV6-5
CDR3aa: CASSRLAGGSGEQYF
CDR3nt: TGTGCCAGCAGCAGACTAGCGGGGGGTTCAGGCGAGCAGTACTTC

j_gene: TRBJ1-3
abundance: NA
d_gene: TRBD1
v_gene: TRBV4-1
CDR3aa: CASSRGQGSGNTIYF
CDR3nt: TGCGCCAGCAGCCGAGGACAGGGGTCTGGAAACACCATATATTTT

j_gene: TRBJ1-6
abundance: few
d_gene: NA
v_gene: TRBV6-8
CDR3aa: CASSSEYRSASPLHF
CDR3nt: TGTGCCAGCAGTTCAGAATACAGGTCCGCTTCACCCCTCCACTTT

j_gene: TRBJ2-7
abundance: NA
d_gene: TRBD2
v_gene: TRBV10-1
CDR3aa: CASSERVAGVAYEQYF
CDR3nt: TGCGCCAGCAGTGAGCGAGTAGCGGGAGTAGCCTACGAGCAGTACTTC

j_gene: TRBJ1-2
abundance: NA
d_gene: NA
v_gene: TRBV28
CDR3aa: CASRTGELGYTF
CDR3nt: TGTGCCAGCAGAACAGGAGAATTGGGCTACACCTTC

j_gene: TRBJ2-1
abundance: NA
d_gene: TRBD2
v_gene: TRBV10-1
CDR3aa: CASRMAGARYNEQFF
CDR3nt: TGCGCCAGCAGGATGGCGGGAGCGCGCTACAATGAGCAGTTCTTC

j_gene: TRBJ1-2
abundance: NA
d_gene: NA
v_gene: TRBV14
CDR3aa: CASSLQPPYGYTF
CDR3nt: TGTGCCAGCAGCCTACAGCCCCCGTATGGCTACACCTTC

j_gene: TRBJ2-7
abundance: NA
d_gene: TRBD2
v_gene: TRBV7-2
CDR3aa: CASSSEAYLAGPSYEQYF
CDR3nt: TGTGCCAGCAGCTCAGAGGCTTACCTAGCGGGCCCCTCCTACGAGCAGTACTTC

j_gene: TRBJ2-7
abundance: few
d_gene: NA
v_gene: TRBV15
CDR3aa: CATSSPPPGRGQYF
CDR3nt: TGTGCCACCAGCAGCCCGCCGCCAGGGCGAGGGCAGTACTTC

j_gene: TRBJ2-7
abundance: NA
d_gene: TRBD1
v_gene: TRBV15
CDR3aa: CATSNRGFGEQYF
CDR3nt: TGTGCCACCAGCAACAGGGGCTTTGGAGAGCAGTACTTC